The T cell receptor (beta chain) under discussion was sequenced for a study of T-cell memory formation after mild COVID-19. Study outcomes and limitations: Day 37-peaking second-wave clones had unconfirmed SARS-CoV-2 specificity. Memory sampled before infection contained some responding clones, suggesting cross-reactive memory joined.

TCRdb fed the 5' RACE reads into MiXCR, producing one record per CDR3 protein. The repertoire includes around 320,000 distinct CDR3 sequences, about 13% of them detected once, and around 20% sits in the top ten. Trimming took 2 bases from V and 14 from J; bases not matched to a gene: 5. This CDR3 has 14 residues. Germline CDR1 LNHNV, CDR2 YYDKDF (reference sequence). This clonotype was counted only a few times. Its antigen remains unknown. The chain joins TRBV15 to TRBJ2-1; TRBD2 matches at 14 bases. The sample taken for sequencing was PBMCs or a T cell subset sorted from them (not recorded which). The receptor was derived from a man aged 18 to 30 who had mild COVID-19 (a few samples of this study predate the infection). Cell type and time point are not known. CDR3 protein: CATSRLGLAGVKFF. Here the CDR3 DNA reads TGTGCCACCAGCAGACTGGGACTAGCGGGGGTAAAGTTCTTC.